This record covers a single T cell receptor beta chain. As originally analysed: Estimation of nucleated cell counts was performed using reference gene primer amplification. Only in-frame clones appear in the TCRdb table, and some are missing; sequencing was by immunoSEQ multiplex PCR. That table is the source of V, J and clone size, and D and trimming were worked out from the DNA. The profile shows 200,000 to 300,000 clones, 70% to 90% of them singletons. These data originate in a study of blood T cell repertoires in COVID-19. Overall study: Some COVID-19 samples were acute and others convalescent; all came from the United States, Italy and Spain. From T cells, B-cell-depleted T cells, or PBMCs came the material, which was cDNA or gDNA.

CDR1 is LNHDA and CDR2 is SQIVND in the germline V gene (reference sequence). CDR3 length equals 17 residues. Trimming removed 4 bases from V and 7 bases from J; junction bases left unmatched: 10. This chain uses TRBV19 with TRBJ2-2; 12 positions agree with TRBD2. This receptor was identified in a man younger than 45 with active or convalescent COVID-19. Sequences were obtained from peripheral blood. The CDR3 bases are TGTGCCAGTAGTAGTACTAGCGGGGGGTACCTTGGCGGGGAGCTGTTTTTT. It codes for CASSSTSGGYLGGELFF.